The sequence of this TCR beta chain was determined in a study of shared clonotypes between healthy human individuals. At the level of the study: Samples came from a couple of female and a few male donors aged 18 to 49.

Repertoires were generated with immunoSEQ multiplex PCR, while TCRdb's copy carries only in-frame clones and drops some. The sample includes roughly 500,000 clones, 81% of them seen just once. Sequenced material: PBMCs. The receptor was isolated from a woman in her thirties or forties in good health. Some clones in this sample may be carry-over from other donors' samples.

CDR3 nucleotides: TGTGCCAGCAGCTTATACAGCCAAGAGACCCAGTACTTC. Translation: CASSLYSQETQYF. This chain links TRBV11-1 with TRBJ2-5, with D hard to call. Germline V gene lookup returns CDR1 SGHAT and CDR2 FQDESV (reference sequence). The CDR3 consists of 13 residues. V was pared by 2 bases and J by 1 base, with 5 bases between.